This TCR beta chain is drawn from a study of patients and donors after allogeneic stem cell transplantation. There are 13 residues in the CDR3. The germline V and J ends were trimmed by 0 bases and 12 bases, with 12 bases remaining between them. Germline V gene data show CDR1 as LGHNA and CDR2 as YNFKEQ. TCRdb ran MiXCR on the RT-PCR reads and lists one entry per CDR3 protein. The data contain hundreds of thousands of distinct CDR3 sequences, around 16% of them singletons. The table lists this clonotype with many counts. The sample consisted of blood, either unsorted or a sorted T cell fraction (not recorded which). V is TRBV4-2 and J is TRBJ2-4; D remains ambiguous. The sequence derives from a human donor who was either an allogeneic HSCT recipient or a stem cell or donor lymphocyte infusion donor (not recorded which). It is not recorded whose cells these are; they may come from a transplant donor. The CDR3 coding sequence is TGTGCCAGCAGCCAAGATCTGGACCTCACTCAGTACTTC. Translation: CASSQDLDLTQYF.